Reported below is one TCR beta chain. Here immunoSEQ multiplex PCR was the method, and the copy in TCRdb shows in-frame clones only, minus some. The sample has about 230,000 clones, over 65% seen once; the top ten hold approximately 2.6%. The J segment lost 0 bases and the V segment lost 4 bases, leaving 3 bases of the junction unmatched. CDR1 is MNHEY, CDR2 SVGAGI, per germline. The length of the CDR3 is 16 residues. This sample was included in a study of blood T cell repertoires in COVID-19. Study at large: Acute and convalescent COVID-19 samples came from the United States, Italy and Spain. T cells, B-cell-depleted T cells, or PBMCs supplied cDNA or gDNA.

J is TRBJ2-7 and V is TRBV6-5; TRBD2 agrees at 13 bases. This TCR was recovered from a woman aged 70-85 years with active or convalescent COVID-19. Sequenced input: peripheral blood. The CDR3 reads CASSSTSGGSSYEQYF. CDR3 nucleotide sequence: TGTGCCAGCAGTTCGACTAGCGGGGGGAGCTCCTACGAGCAGTACTTC.